Each of the 31 T cell receptor beta chains below was sequenced from the same sample in a study of cytomegalovirus exposure and HLA in healthy donors. This PCR relied on a set of 60 Vbeta primers and 13 Jbeta primers. Profiled with immunoSEQ multiplex PCR; TCRdb holds only in-frame clones, not every one. The repertoire holds 110,000 to 150,000 clones, with 74% as singletons. Sequencing was performed on PBMCs. These receptors originate from a man aged 18 to 30 in good health and CMV-seropositive.

The chain combines TRBV7-9 with TRBJ2-7, with TRBD2 matching 10 bases. Germline values: CDR1 SEHNR, CDR2 FQNEAQ (reference sequence). The CDR3 consists of 18 residues. V lost 5 bases, J lost 6 bases, and 19 bases stayed unmatched. CDR3 coding DNA: TGTGCCAGCAGCCCCCGGTGGCTAGCGGGGGTCCACCCCGCCGAGCAGTACTTC. Its translation: CASSPRWLAGVHPAEQYF.

The chain recombines TRBV30 with TRBJ2-5, with D possibly TRBD1 on 6 matching bases. CDR1 and CDR2 from the germline V gene are GTSNPN and SVGIG (reference sequence). This CDR3 is built from 15 residues. V was pared by 0 bases and J by 5 bases, with 16 bases between. CDR3 sequence reads: CAWSVWTAVGETQYF. As DNA, the CDR3 is TGTGCCTGGAGTGTCTGGACAGCCGTTGGGGAGACCCAGTACTTC. The complete variable domain, with remaining parts taken from reference TRBV30 and TRBJ2-5, reads SQTIHQWPATLVQPVGSPLSLECTVEGTSNPNLYWYRQAAGRGLQLLFYSVGIGQISSEVPQNLSASRPQDRQFILSSKKLLLSDSGFYLCAWSVWTAVGETQYFGPGTRLLVL.

The rearrangement links TRBV5-4 to TRBJ2-7; TRBD2 matches 7 bases. There are 16 residues in the CDR3. V shed 4 bases, J shed 1 base, and the junction held 11 bases outside the gene matches. Germline-derived CDR1 and CDR2 are SGHNT and YYREEE (reference sequence). CDR3 bases: TGTGCCAGCAGCAAAGATTCCGGGGAGGGTTCCTACGAGCAGTACTTC. Translation: CASSKDSGEGSYEQYF.

This clone appeared once. This chain links TRBV2 with TRBJ2-3; possible D gene TRBD2, 7 bases. The CDR3 runs 16 residues. Germline lookup yields CDR1 SNHLY and CDR2 FYNNEI. The V and J ends lost 5 bases and 2 bases respectively, with 17 bases between them. The CDR3 loop reads CASSWGGGTYTDTQYF. Here the CDR3 DNA reads TGTGCCAGCAGTTGGGGAGGGGGGACTTACACAGATACGCAGTATTTT.

The CDR3 loop reads CASSLDRVADTQYF. In DNA form, the CDR3 reads TGTGCCAGCAGCTTGGACAGGGTTGCGGATACGCAGTATTTT. The chain links TRBV5-8 to TRBJ2-3, with D possibly being TRBD1 (6 bases). V lost 0 bases and J 6 bases, leaving 11 bases between the germline ends. The CDR3 has 14 residues. Germline V CDR1 and CDR2: SGHTS, YDEGEE.

A note on this clone: At one of its ends the junction is not consistent with the germline gene, which may arise from a read error. The chain has TRBV7-9 and TRBJ1-1, with D perhaps TRBD1 (5 bases). In germline, CDR1 is SEHNR, CDR2 FQNEAQ (reference sequence). This CDR3 is built from 13 residues. CDR3 protein: CASSLEVSSGGSF. The DNA for the CDR3 is TGTGCCAGCAGCTTAGAAGTATCGAGCGGGGGATCATTT.

This chain connects TRBV4-1 to TRBJ2-7, with 7 positions matching TRBD2. Trimming cost V 4 bases and J 5 bases; bases outside gene matches: 11. The germline gives CDR1 MGHRA, CDR2 YSYEKL. CDR3 size: 15 residues. CDR3 in DNA: TGCGCCAGCAGCCCAGCAGCGGGACTTCTCCACGAGCAGTACTTC. This translates into CASSPAAGLLHEQYF.

There are a few counts of this clone. The chain combines TRBV7-6 with TRBJ1-1; D gene ambiguous. V was shortened by 1 base and J by 1 base, with 7 bases between the two germline ends. The CDR3 has 14 residues. Germline V gene lookup returns CDR1 SGHVS and CDR2 FNYEAQ. The CDR3 here is CASSLGFRNTEAFF. The CDR3 coding sequence is TGTGCCAGCAGCTTAGGGTTTAGGAACACTGAAGCTTTCTTT. Full variable domain (rest looked up from reference TRBV7-6 and TRBJ1-1): GAGVSQSPRYKVTKRGQDVALRCDPISGHVSLYWYRQALGQGPEFLTYFNYEAQQDKSGLPNDRFSAERPEGSISTLTIQRTEQRDSAMYRCASSLGFRNTEAFFGQGTRLTVV.

The J gene is TRBJ2-7, the V gene TRBV21-1; the table's D call, TRBD2, was not checked against the DNA. TRBV21-1 is assigned pseudogene status. The CDR3 spans 13 residues. The CDR3 nucleotides read TGTGCCAGCAGCAAAGTCCGAGCGCGGGAGCAGTACTTC. Encoded protein: CASSKVRAREQYF.

The gene calls are TRBV9 and TRBJ1-2, with 7 bases lining up with TRBD1. CDR3 size: 14 residues. CDR1 is SGDLS, CDR2 YYNGEE, per germline. V dropped 4 bases and J dropped 3; count of bases not matched to a gene: 6. CDR3 bases: TGTGCCAGCAGCCCCAGGGACAGTTACTATGGCTACACCTTC. Amino acid sequence: CASSPRDSYYGYTF.

The V and J genes are TRBV29-1 and TRBJ2-3, with 7 bases that match TRBD1. Germline CDR1 and CDR2: SQVTM and ANQGSEA. This CDR3 is 14 amino acids long. V trimming: 3 bases; J trimming: 2 bases; junction bases outside the gene matches: 5. CDR3 nucleotide sequence: TGCAGCGTTGAGGCAGGGGGATTCACAGATACGCAGTATTTT. It codes for CSVEAGGFTDTQYF.

The count of this clone is one. This sequence joins TRBV7-2 and TRBJ2-3; possible D gene TRBD1, 6 bases. The germline V gene encodes CDR1 SGHTA and CDR2 FQGNSA. This CDR3 is 13 amino acids long. Trimming took off 2 bases at V and 8 bases at J, with 11 bases between the two ends. CDR3 sequence: CASSLLAGVTQYF. In nucleotides, the CDR3 is TGTGCCAGCAGCTTATTAGCAGGGGTTACGCAGTATTTT.

The gene calls are TRBV7-8 and TRBJ2-2; 7 bases map to TRBD2. The J segment lost 4 bases and the V segment lost 5 bases, leaving 7 bases of the junction unmatched. The germline gives CDR1 SGHVS, CDR2 FQNEAQ. This CDR3 comprises 15 residues. The CDR3: CASSRGEGRTGELFF. The CDR3 DNA follows: TGTGCCAGCAGCCGCGGGGAGGGGCGCACCGGGGAGCTGTTTTTT. The full variable domain, with the rest looked up from reference TRBV7-8 and TRBJ2-2, is GAGVSQSPRYKVAKRGQDVALRCDPISGHVSLFWYQQALGQGPEFLTYFQNEAQLDKSGLPSDRFFAERPEGSVSTLKIQRTQQEDSAVYLCASSRGEGRTGELFFGEGSRLTVL.

The chain is built from TRBV28 and TRBJ1-4; D is perhaps TRBD1 (5 bases). The CDR3 is 14 amino acids. The V and J ends lost 5 bases and 4 bases respectively, with 11 bases between them. Germline CDR1 is MDHEN and CDR2 is SYDVKM. The CDR3 loop is CASSRQKNNEKLFF. The CDR3 DNA follows: TGTGCCAGCAGTCGACAGAAAAATAATGAAAAACTGTTTTTT.

V is TRBV30 and J is TRBJ2-7, with 10 bases identical to TRBD1. The CDR3 sequence is 14 residues long. Germline values: CDR1 GTSNPN, CDR2 SVGIG (reference sequence). V shed 5 bases and J 4 bases; nucleotides not matched to a gene: 8. For the CDR3, the DNA is TGTGCCTGGGCCCTGGGACAGGGGACATACGAGCAGTACTTC. It yields the protein CAWALGQGTYEQYF.

The J gene is TRBJ1-4, the V gene TRBV28; D is uncertain. With 5 bases removed from V and 4 bases from J, the gap between germline ends came to 11 bases. Looked up from germline, CDR1 is MDHEN and CDR2 is SYDVKM. The CDR3 extends over 14 amino acids. CDR3 coding DNA: TGTGCCAGCAGTCCTGCGGGAAATAATGAAAAACTGTTTTTT. This sequence encodes CASSPAGNNEKLFF.

This clone has just one count. CDR3 loop: CSVYTGATNEKLFF. DNA of the CDR3: TGCAGCGTTTATACAGGCGCAACTAATGAAAAACTGTTTTTT. The chain uses TRBV29-1 and TRBJ1-4, with D perhaps TRBD1 (5 bases). CDR3 length: 14 residues. Trimming removed 5 bases at V and 0 bases at J, with 10 bases between. Germline V gives CDR1 SQVTM, CDR2 ANQGSEA.

This clone was detected once. The rearrangement joins TRBV6-5 to TRBJ2-3; no firm D call. This CDR3 comprises 14 residues. V lost 0 bases and J 6 bases, leaving 10 bases between the germline ends. Germline assignment: CDR1 MNHEY and CDR2 SVGAGI. The CDR3 DNA is TGTGCCAGCAGTTACTCGATAGCAACGGATACGCAGTATTTT. Amino acid sequence: CASSYSIATDTQYF.

The gene calls are TRBV29-1 and TRBJ1-2; tentative D call: TRBD1 (6 bases). The germline gives CDR1 SQVTM, CDR2 ANQGSEA. V was trimmed by 8 bases and J by 4 bases, leaving 20 bases between them. CDR3 size: 14 residues. CDR3 in DNA: TGCAGCTCGAACTACTTAACAGGGAGCTATGGCTACACCTTC. It codes for CSSNYLTGSYGYTF. Complete variable domain (other parts from reference TRBV29-1 and TRBJ1-2): SAVISQKPSRDICQRGTSLTIQCQVDSQVTMMFWYRQQPGQSLTLIATANQGSEATYESGFVIDKFPISRPNLTFSTLTVSNMSPEDSSIYLCSSNYLTGSYGYTFGSGTRLTVV.

The chain links TRBV6-5 to TRBJ1-1; D remains unclear. The CDR3 contains 14 residues. Germline V CDR1 and CDR2: MNHEY, SVGAGI. V lost 8 bases, J lost 0 bases, and 13 bases lay in between. The CDR3: CASCPLGMNTEAFF. In nucleotides, the CDR3 is TGTGCCAGCTGCCCCTTGGGCATGAACACTGAAGCTTTCTTT.

The rearrangement links TRBV28 to TRBJ2-1; 8 nucleotides align to TRBD1. Unmatched junction bases numbered 9, after V lost 4 bases and J lost 4 bases. Germline lookup yields CDR1 MDHEN and CDR2 SYDVKM. The CDR3 covers 16 residues. CDR3 in amino acids: CASSSRTGPLYNEQFF. CDR3 nucleotides: TGTGCCAGCAGTTCACGGACAGGGCCCCTATACAATGAGCAGTTCTTC.

The rearrangement joins TRBV5-6 to TRBJ1-1; the D gene is possibly TRBD1 (5 bases). Per germline, CDR1 SGHDT and CDR2 YYEEEE. V was cut by 0 bases and J by 4 bases, with 13 bases left in between. This CDR3 region has 15 residues. Written as DNA, the CDR3 is TGTGCCAGCAGCTTGGAGCGGGGGACGGGCACTGAAGCTTTCTTT. Protein product: CASSLERGTGTEAFF.

The chain has TRBV7-2 and TRBJ2-5, with no clear D. V lost 2 bases to trimming and J lost 2 bases, with 6 bases between them. The CDR3 is made up of 13 amino acids. From germline, CDR1 is SGHTA and CDR2 FQGNSA. CDR3 bases: TGTGCCAGCAGCTTACTCAGACAAGAGACCCAGTACTTC. Its translation is CASSLLRQETQYF.

The V gene is TRBV9, the J gene TRBJ2-1; D is unclear. The germline CDR1 and CDR2 sequences are SGDLS and YYNGEE. This CDR3 spans 13 amino acids. V was cut by 0 bases and J by 9 bases, with 10 bases left in between. The CDR3 here is CASSVAPLVEQFF. CDR3 DNA sequence: TGTGCCAGCAGCGTAGCCCCGTTAGTTGAGCAGTTCTTC.

V gene TRBV19 combines with J gene TRBJ1-1; D uncertain. Germline CDR1 and CDR2: LNHDA and SQIVND (reference sequence). The CDR3 spans 13 residues. V was pared by 0 bases and J by 5 bases, with 7 bases between. The CDR3 sequence: CASSIDGETEAFF. In DNA form, the CDR3 reads TGTGCCAGTAGTATAGACGGGGAGACTGAAGCTTTCTTT. The whole variable domain, filled in from reference TRBV19 and TRBJ1-1, reads DGGITQSPKYLFRKEGQNVTLSCEQNLNHDAMYWYRQDPGQGLRLIYYSQIVNDFQKGDIAEGYSVSREKKESFPLTVTSAQKNPTAFYLCASSIDGETEAFFGQGTRLTVV.

The genes are TRBV28 and TRBJ1-4; D unclear. V gave up 3 bases and J gave up 11 bases, with 16 bases separating them. CDR3 length equals 14 residues. The germline V gene encodes CDR1 MDHEN and CDR2 SYDVKM. This CDR3 is CASSFGRSGVKLFF. For the CDR3, the DNA is TGTGCCAGCAGTTTTGGCCGATCCGGAGTGAAACTGTTTTTT.

The genes are TRBV29-1 and TRBJ2-3; TRBD1 might be the D (5 bases). The CDR3 runs 14 residues. The germline CDR1 and CDR2 sequences are SQVTM and ANQGSEA. V lost 7 bases and J 0 bases, leaving 14 bases between the germline ends. The CDR3 loop reads CSADTHSSTDTQYF. The CDR3 bases are TGCAGCGCGGACACTCACTCTAGCACAGATACGCAGTATTTT.

The chain carries TRBV7-6 and TRBJ1-1; the D is unclear. The ends were cut back, 7 bases at V and 1 base at J, with 13 bases in the middle. The V gene's germline CDR1 is SGHVS and CDR2 FNYEAQ. This CDR3 region has 14 residues. Here the CDR3 reads CASTRRPGNTEAFF. The CDR3 bases are TGTGCCAGCACCCGCAGGCCAGGGAACACTGAAGCTTTCTTT.

CDR3 nucleotides: TGTGCCAGCTCCACGGGAGATCGTTCCGGGGAGCTGTTTTTT. It encodes CASSTGDRSGELFF. The chain has TRBV9 and TRBJ2-2, with D possibly TRBD2 on 6 matching bases. Germline V lookup: CDR1 SGDLS, CDR2 YYNGEE. CDR3 size: 14 residues. V lost 7 bases and J lost 6, with 16 bases in between.

Notes on this clone: At the DNA level, this CDR3 is encoded by other sequences in the same sample as well. This chain connects TRBV18 to TRBJ2-5, with unresolved D. Trimming stripped 5 bases from V and 4 bases from J, with 5 bases between. CDR1 KGHSH and CDR2 LQKENI come from the germline V gene. This CDR3 spans 11 amino acids. CDR3 sequence reads: CASSRGETQYF. The CDR3 bases are TGTGCCAGCTCAAGAGGAGAGACCCAGTACTTC.

The rearrangement joins TRBV14 to TRBJ1-3; TRBD1 is a possible D gene (5 bases). Trimming took 5 bases from V and 5 from J, leaving 10 bases between them. This CDR3 spans 13 amino acids. Germline V gene sequence: CDR1 SGHDN, CDR2 FVKESK. The DNA of the CDR3 is TGTGCCAGCAGCTCCCAGGGTCGAAACACCATATATTTT. Amino acid sequence: CASSSQGRNTIYF. Based on the CDR3 plus reference TRBV14 and TRBJ1-3, the full variable domain is EAGVTQFPSHSVIEKGQTVTLRCDPISGHDNLYWYRRVMGKEIKFLLHFVKESKQDESGMPNNRFLAERTGGTYSTLKVQPAELEDSGVYFCASSSQGRNTIYFGEGSWLTVV.